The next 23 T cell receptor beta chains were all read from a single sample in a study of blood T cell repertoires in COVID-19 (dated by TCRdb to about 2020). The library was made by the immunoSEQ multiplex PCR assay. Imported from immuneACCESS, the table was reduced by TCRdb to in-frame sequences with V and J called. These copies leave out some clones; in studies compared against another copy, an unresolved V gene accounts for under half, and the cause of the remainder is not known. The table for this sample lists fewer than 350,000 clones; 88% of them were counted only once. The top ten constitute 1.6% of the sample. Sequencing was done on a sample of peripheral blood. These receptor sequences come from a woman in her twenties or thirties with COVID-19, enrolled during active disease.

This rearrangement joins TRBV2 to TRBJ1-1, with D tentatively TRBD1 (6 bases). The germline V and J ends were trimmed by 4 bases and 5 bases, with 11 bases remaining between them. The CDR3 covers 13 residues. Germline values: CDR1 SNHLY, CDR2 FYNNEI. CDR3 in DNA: TGTGCCAGCAGTGGAAACAGGGAAACTGAAGCTTTCTTT. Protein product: CASSGNRETEAFF.

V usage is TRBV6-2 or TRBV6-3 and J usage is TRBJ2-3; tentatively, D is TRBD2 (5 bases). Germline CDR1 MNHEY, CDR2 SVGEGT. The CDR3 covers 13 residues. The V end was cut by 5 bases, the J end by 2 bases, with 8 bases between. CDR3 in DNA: TGTGCCAGCAGTGTGACTATCACAGATACGCAGTATTTT. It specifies CASSVTITDTQYF.

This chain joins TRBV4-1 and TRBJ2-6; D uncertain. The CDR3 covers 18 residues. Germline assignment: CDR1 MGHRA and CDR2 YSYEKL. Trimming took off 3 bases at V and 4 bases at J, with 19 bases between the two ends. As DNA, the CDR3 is TGCGCCAGCAGCCAGAGAGGCCGGGTTGTCTCGGGGGCCAACGTCCTGACTTTC. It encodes CASSQRGRVVSGANVLTF.

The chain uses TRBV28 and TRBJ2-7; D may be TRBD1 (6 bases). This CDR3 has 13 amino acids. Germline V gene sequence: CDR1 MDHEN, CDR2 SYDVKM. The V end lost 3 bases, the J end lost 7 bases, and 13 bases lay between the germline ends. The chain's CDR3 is CASSLQGSREQYV. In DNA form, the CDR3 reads TGTGCCAGCAGTTTGCAGGGGTCGAGGGAGCAGTACGTC.

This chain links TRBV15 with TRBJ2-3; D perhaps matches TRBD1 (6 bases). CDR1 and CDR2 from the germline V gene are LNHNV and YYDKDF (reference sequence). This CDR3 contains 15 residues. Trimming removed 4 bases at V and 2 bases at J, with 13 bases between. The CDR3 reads CATSTGQTVTDTQYF. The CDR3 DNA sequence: TGTGCCACCAGCACAGGACAGACCGTCACAGATACGCAGTATTTT.

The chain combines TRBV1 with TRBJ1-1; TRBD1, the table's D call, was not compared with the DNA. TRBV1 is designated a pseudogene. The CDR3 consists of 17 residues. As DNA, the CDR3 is TGCACCAGCAGCCCCTCGGACATTGAAGATTCAAACACTGAAGCTTTCTTT. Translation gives CTSSPSDIEDSNTEAFF.

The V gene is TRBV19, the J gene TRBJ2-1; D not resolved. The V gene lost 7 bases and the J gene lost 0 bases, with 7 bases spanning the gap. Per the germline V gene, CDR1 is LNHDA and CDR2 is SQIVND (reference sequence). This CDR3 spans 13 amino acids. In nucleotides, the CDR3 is TGTGCCAGTACCCCGAGCTCCTACAATGAGCAGTTCTTC. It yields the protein CASTPSSYNEQFF.

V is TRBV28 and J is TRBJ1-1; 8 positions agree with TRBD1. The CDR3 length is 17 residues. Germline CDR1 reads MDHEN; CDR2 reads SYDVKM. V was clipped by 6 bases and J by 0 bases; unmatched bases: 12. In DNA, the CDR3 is TGTGCCAGCAGCACGAGGCGACAGGGGAACATGAACACTGAAGCTTTCTTT. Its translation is CASSTRRQGNMNTEAFF.

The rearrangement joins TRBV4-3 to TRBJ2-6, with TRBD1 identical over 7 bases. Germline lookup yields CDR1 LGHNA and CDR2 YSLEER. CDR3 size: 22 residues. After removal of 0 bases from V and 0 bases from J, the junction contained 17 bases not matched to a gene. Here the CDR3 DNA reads TGCGCCAGCAGCCAAGAGAGACTGCCCTCCGGGACAGAGAGCTCTGGGGCCAACGTCCTGACTTTC. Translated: CASSQERLPSGTESSGANVLTF.

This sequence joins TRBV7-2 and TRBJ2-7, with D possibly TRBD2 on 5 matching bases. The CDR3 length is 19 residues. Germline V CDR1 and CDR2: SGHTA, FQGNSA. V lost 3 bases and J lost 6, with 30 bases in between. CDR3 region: CASSLVIRDFGGLSSEQYF. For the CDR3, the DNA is TGTGCCAGCAGCTTGGTCATTCGGGATTTTGGAGGCCTATCATCCGAGCAGTACTTC.

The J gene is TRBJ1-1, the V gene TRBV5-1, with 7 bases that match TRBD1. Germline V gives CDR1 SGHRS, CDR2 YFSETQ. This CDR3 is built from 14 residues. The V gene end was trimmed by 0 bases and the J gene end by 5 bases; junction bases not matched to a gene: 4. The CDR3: CASSLASGQTEAFF. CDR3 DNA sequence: TGCGCCAGCAGCTTGGCCTCGGGACAGACTGAAGCTTTCTTT.

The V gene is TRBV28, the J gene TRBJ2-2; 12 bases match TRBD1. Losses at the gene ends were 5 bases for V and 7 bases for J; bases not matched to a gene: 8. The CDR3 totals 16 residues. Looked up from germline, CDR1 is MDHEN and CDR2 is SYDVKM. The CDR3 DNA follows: TGTGCCAGCAGTATTCCGGGACAGGGGGCCGGCGGGGAGCTGTTTTTT. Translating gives CASSIPGQGAGGELFF.

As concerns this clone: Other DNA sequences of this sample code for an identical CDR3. The CDR3 region has the DNA TGCGCCAGCAGCTTGGGGCAGTACAATGAGCAGTTCTTC. Amino acid sequence: CASSLGQYNEQFF. This rearrangement joins TRBV5-1 to TRBJ2-1, with unresolved D. CDR3 size: 13 residues. V was clipped by 0 bases and J by 4 bases, with 5 bases between them. Germline values: CDR1 SGHRS, CDR2 YFSETQ.

CDR3 nucleotides: TGTGCCAGCTTTCAGGGGGCAGGTACTGAAGCTTTCTTT. Translated, it gives CASFQGAGTEAFF. This chain uses TRBV19 with TRBJ1-1; 8 bases are shared with TRBD1. CDR1 is LNHDA, CDR2 SQIVND, per germline (reference sequence). Trimming at V came to 9 bases and at J to 5 bases, leaving 8 bases not matched to a gene. There are 13 residues in the CDR3.

CDR3 protein: CASSRQLNQPQHF. The CDR3 nucleotides read TGTGCCAGCAGTCGACAGCTCAATCAGCCCCAGCATTTT. The chain couples TRBV28 to TRBJ1-5, with D possibly being TRBD1 (5 bases). The germline V gene has CDR1 MDHEN and CDR2 SYDVKM. Trimming removed 5 bases from V and 3 bases from J, with 8 bases in between. This CDR3 is 13 amino acids long.

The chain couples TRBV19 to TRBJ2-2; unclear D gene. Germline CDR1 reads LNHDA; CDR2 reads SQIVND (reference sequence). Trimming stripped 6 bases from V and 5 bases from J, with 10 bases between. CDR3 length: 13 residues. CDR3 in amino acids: CASSTQRTGELFF. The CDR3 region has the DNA TGTGCCAGTAGCACCCAGAGGACCGGGGAGCTGTTTTTT.

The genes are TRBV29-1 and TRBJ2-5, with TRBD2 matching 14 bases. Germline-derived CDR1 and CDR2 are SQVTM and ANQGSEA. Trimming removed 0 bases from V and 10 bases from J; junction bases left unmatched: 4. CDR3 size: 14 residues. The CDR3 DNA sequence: TGCAGCGTTGAAGACGGACTAGCGGGGGGCTACCAGTACTTC. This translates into CSVEDGLAGGYQYF.

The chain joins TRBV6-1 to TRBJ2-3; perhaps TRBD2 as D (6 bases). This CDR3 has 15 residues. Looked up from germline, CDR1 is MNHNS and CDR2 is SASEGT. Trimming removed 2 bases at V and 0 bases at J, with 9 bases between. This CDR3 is CASSEHGGSTDTQYF. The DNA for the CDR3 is TGTGCCAGCAGTGAACACGGGGGAAGCACAGATACGCAGTATTTT.

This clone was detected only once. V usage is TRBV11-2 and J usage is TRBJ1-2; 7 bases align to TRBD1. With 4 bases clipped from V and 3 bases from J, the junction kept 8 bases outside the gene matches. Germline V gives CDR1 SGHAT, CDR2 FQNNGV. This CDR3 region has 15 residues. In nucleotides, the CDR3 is TGTGCCAGCAGCTCCGGACAGGTCGGGTACTATGGCTACACCTTC. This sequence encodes CASSSGQVGYYGYTF.

CDR3 DNA: TGTGCCAGCAGCCAAGTGGAGACAGGGATGGCTGAAGCTTTCTTT. Amino acids: CASSQVETGMAEAFF. This chain connects TRBV14 to TRBJ1-1; 7 nucleotides agree with TRBD1. The CDR3 is 15 amino acids. Germline V gene lookup returns CDR1 SGHDN and CDR2 FVKESK. J gave up 6 bases and V 1 base, and 8 bases lay outside the gene matches.

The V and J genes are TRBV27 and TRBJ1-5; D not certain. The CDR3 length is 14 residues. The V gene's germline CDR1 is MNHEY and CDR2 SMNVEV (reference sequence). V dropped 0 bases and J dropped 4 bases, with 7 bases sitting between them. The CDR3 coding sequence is TGTGCCAGCAGTTTATCCCCCCGGAATCAGCCCCAGCATTTT. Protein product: CASSLSPRNQPQHF.

CDR3 bases: TGTGCCAGCAGCCAAGATGGGGCGACAGGAAAGAACACTGAAGCTTTCTTT. This codes for CASSQDGATGKNTEAFF. The V and J genes are TRBV3-1 (or the pseudogene TRBV3-2) and TRBJ1-1, with a weak D call TRBD1 (6 bases). V dropped 0 bases and J dropped 1 base, with 15 bases sitting between them. The germline V gene encodes CDR1 LGHDT and CDR2 YNNKEL (reference sequence). The length of the CDR3 is 17 residues.

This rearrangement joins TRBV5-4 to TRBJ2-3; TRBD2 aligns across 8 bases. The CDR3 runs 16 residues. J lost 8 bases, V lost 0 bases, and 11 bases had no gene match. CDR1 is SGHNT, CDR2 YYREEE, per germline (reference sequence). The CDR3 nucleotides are TGTGCCAGCAGCTTGGGAGTAGCGGGGTTGGGGGCTACGCAGTATTTT. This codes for CASSLGVAGLGATQYF.